Each of the 32 T cell receptor beta chains below was sequenced from the same sample in a study of shared clonotypes between healthy human individuals. The data were produced by immunoSEQ multiplex PCR, yet TCRdb's version contains in-frame clones alone and is incomplete. The data hold more than 1,200,000 clones, with approximately 98.5% observed a single time. Sequenced sample: naive CD4+ T cells sorted from blood. The sample's subset: CD45RA+ positively selected. These receptors all stem from a man younger than 45 in good health.

The chain carries TRBV11-3 and TRBJ2-2, with D perhaps matching TRBD2 (5 bases). Trimming cost V 5 bases and J 1 base, with 14 bases left between them. There are 16 residues in the CDR3. The germline gives CDR1 SGHNT, CDR2 YENEEA. CDR3 bases: TGTGCCAGCAGCCCCCGGGTAGCGATGAACACCGGGGAGCTGTTTTTT. This gives the protein CASSPRVAMNTGELFF.

The chain uses TRBV5-1 and TRBJ2-5, with D tentatively TRBD2 (6 bases). Trimming stripped 6 bases from V and 4 bases from J, with 13 bases between. From germline, CDR1 is SGHRS and CDR2 YFSETQ. This CDR3 is built from 13 residues. This chain's CDR3 is CASTWGAGETQYF. The DNA of the CDR3 is TGCGCCAGCACCTGGGGAGCGGGAGAGACCCAGTACTTC.

The chain links TRBV5-4 to TRBJ2-5; D remains ambiguous. The length of the CDR3 is 14 residues. Trimming removed 0 bases at V and 1 base at J, with 7 bases between. CDR1 is SGHNT and CDR2 is YYREEE in the germline V gene (reference sequence). The CDR3, as DNA: TGTGCCAGCAGCTTGGAACGGTTCCAAGAGACCCAGTACTTC. As protein: CASSLERFQETQYF.

This CDR3 is CASRGDSSSYEQYF. The CDR3 DNA follows: TGTGCCAGCAGAGGGGACTCTAGCTCCTACGAGCAGTACTTC. The J gene is TRBJ2-7, the V gene TRBV6-6, with D maybe TRBD2 (6 bases). CDR1 and CDR2 from the germline V gene are MNHNY and SVGAGI (reference sequence). Trimming pared 6 bases from V and 0 bases from J, leaving 12 bases between. This CDR3 has 14 residues.

The V gene is TRBV7-6, the J gene TRBJ2-3; TRBD1 matches 10 bases. The germline V gene encodes CDR1 SGHVS and CDR2 FNYEAQ. Trimming removed 6 bases from V and 3 bases from J; junction bases left unmatched: 0. CDR3 size: 13 residues. The CDR3 bases are TGTGCCAGCAGGGACAGGGGGACAGATACGCAGTATTTT. Amino acids: CASRDRGTDTQYF.

The rearrangement uses TRBV7-2 and TRBJ2-5, with unresolved D. The DNA end is a closer match to TRBJ2-7, so the J assignment may be wrong. The germline gives CDR1 SGHTA, CDR2 FQGNSA. This CDR3 has 15 residues. The CDR3 region is CASSFTSSGSYEQYF. The CDR3, as DNA: TGTGCCAGCAGCTTCACATCCTCGGGCTCCTACGAGCAGTACTTC.

The V call is TRBV27, the J call TRBJ1-5, with 7 bases lining up with TRBD1. Germline CDR1 is MNHEY and CDR2 is SMNVEV (reference sequence). This CDR3 has 16 residues. V gave up 6 bases and J gave up 0 bases; unmatched junction bases: 8. The CDR3: CASSPWDRYSNQPQHF. In DNA, the CDR3 is TGTGCCAGCAGCCCATGGGACAGATATAGCAATCAGCCCCAGCATTTT.

The chain carries TRBV30 and TRBJ2-5; D remains unclear. This CDR3 has 15 amino acids. CDR1 is GTSNPN and CDR2 is SVGIG in the germline V gene (reference sequence). With 0 bases removed from V and 5 bases from J, the gap between germline ends came to 16 bases. The CDR3 bases are TGTGCCTGGAGTGTAACCCTAGACCGATTGGAGACCCAGTACTTC. It is translated as CAWSVTLDRLETQYF.

In regard to this clone: In the same sample, other DNA sequences code for this CDR3. CDR3 protein: CASSLEGLSSYEQYF. The CDR3 bases are TGCGCCAGCAGCTTGGAGGGGCTCAGCTCCTACGAGCAGTACTTC. The J gene is TRBJ2-7, the V gene TRBV5-1; D possibly corresponds to TRBD1 (5 bases). The CDR3 has 15 residues. Trimming took off 0 bases at V and 0 bases at J, with 10 bases between the two ends. CDR1 and CDR2 from the germline V gene are SGHRS and YFSETQ.

J is TRBJ1-5 and V is TRBV7-2; D call uncertain. The CDR3 consists of 14 residues. From germline, CDR1 is SGHTA and CDR2 FQGNSA. V was clipped by 5 bases and J by 4 bases, with 12 bases between them. The CDR3: CASSQKVGNQPQHF. For the CDR3, the DNA is TGTGCCAGCAGCCAAAAGGTGGGGAATCAGCCCCAGCATTTT.

This chain connects TRBV10-3 to TRBJ2-4; TRBD2 aligns across 10 bases. V was clipped by 0 bases and J by 2 bases; unmatched bases: 7. The CDR3 is made up of 18 amino acids. CDR1 is ENHRY, CDR2 SYGVKD, per germline. As DNA, the CDR3 is TGTGCCATCAGTGAGTCGCTAGCGGGAGCGGGGACCAAAAACATTCAGTACTTC. Translation gives CAISESLAGAGTKNIQYF.

Turning to this clone: Within the sample, other DNA sequences also encode this same CDR3. V and J are TRBV7-9 and TRBJ2-7, with D possibly matching TRBD2 (5 bases). Germline V gene lookup returns CDR1 SEHNR and CDR2 FQNEAQ (reference sequence). V shed 2 bases and J shed 4 bases, with 6 bases lying between them. The CDR3 loop spans 12 amino acids. The CDR3 here is CASSLSGYEQYF. The DNA of the CDR3 is TGTGCCAGCAGCTTATCGGGGTACGAGCAGTACTTC.

V gene TRBV18 combines with J gene TRBJ2-7; D remains unclear. Germline V gene lookup returns CDR1 KGHSH and CDR2 LQKENI. Trimming removed 6 bases at V and 3 bases at J, with 9 bases between. There are 12 residues in the CDR3. DNA of the CDR3: TGTGCCAGCTCCCCCCTGAACTACGAGCAGTACTTC. Residues: CASSPLNYEQYF.

This clone came up once. V usage is TRBV5-5 and J usage is TRBJ2-1; a possible D gene is TRBD2 (6 bases). CDR1 is SGHKS and CDR2 is YYEKEE in the germline V gene (reference sequence). This CDR3 is 14 amino acids long. Trimming cost V 3 bases and J 10 bases, with 17 bases left between them. The chain's CDR3 is CASSSPRLVDEQFF. The CDR3 nucleotides are TGTGCCAGCAGCTCACCGAGACTAGTCGACGAGCAGTTCTTC.

The genes are TRBV5-1 and TRBJ2-2; 8 nucleotides match TRBD1. Germline CDR1 is SGHRS and CDR2 is YFSETQ. J was trimmed by 7 bases and V by 2 bases; bases with no gene match: 4. The length of the CDR3 is 14 residues. The chain's CDR3 is CASSLAGGFGELFF. The CDR3 nucleotides read TGCGCCAGCAGCTTAGCAGGGGGCTTCGGGGAGCTGTTTTTT.

The chain combines TRBV10-3 with TRBJ2-3; tentative D call: TRBD2 (6 bases). CDR1 is ENHRY and CDR2 is SYGVKD in the germline V gene. This CDR3 is 16 amino acids long. V was clipped by 2 bases and J by 2 bases, with 14 bases between them. The CDR3 DNA is TGTGCCATCAGTGAGACCCAGCGGGCCAACACAGATACGCAGTATTTT. It translates to CAISETQRANTDTQYF.

The chain links TRBV15 to TRBJ1-1, with unresolved D. The V gene's germline CDR1 is LNHNV and CDR2 YYDKDF (reference sequence). V was trimmed by 2 bases and J by 6 bases, leaving 10 bases between them. The CDR3 consists of 13 residues. CDR3 in DNA: TGTGCCACCAGCAGAAGCCGGAGGCCTGAAGCTTTCTTT. The encoded protein is CATSRSRRPEAFF.

The chain recombines TRBV7-8 with TRBJ2-1; 12 bases are shared with TRBD2. CDR1 and CDR2 from the germline V gene are SGHVS and FQNEAQ. J lost 9 bases, V lost 5 bases, and 8 bases had no gene match. This CDR3 comprises 15 residues. CDR3 sequence (DNA): TGTGCCAGCAGCCTACGGACTAGCGGGATGGGTGAGCAGTTCTTC. Translated, it gives CASSLRTSGMGEQFF.

The gene calls are TRBV2 and TRBJ2-7; D gene ambiguous. The CDR3 loop spans 12 amino acids. Germline V gene lookup returns CDR1 SNHLY and CDR2 FYNNEI. The ends were cut back, 6 bases at V and 0 bases at J, with 6 bases in the middle. This chain's CDR3 is CASRQLSYEQYF. For the CDR3, the DNA is TGTGCCAGCAGACAGCTCTCCTACGAGCAGTACTTC.

This chain joins TRBV28 and TRBJ2-7, with unresolved D. Germline V gene sequence: CDR1 MDHEN, CDR2 SYDVKM. V was cut by 7 bases and J by 0 bases, with 13 bases left in between. The CDR3 extends over 14 amino acids. In DNA form, the CDR3 reads TGTGCCAGCACCGCGACAAGGAGCTCCTACGAGCAGTACTTC. It specifies CASTATRSSYEQYF.

This chain uses TRBV10-1 with TRBJ2-1; TRBD2 matches at 9 bases. V dropped 3 bases and J dropped 4; count of bases not matched to a gene: 4. Germline-derived CDR1 and CDR2 are WNHNN and SYGVQD (reference sequence). The CDR3 sequence is 15 residues long. CDR3 in DNA: TGCGCCAGCAGTGAACCGCGGGAGGGTTACAATGAGCAGTTCTTC. Its protein product is CASSEPREGYNEQFF.

V and J are TRBV5-5 and TRBJ2-2; no clear D. Germline CDR1 is SGHKS and CDR2 is YYEKEE (reference sequence). Trimming took 0 bases from V and 2 from J, leaving 11 bases between them. The CDR3 has 16 residues. The CDR3 bases are TGTGCCAGCAGCTTGGTCGGCGGAGCCAACACCGGGGAGCTGTTTTTT. It specifies CASSLVGGANTGELFF.

The chain employs TRBV5-4 and TRBJ2-7; D is perhaps TRBD2 (6 bases). Germline V gene lookup returns CDR1 SGHNT and CDR2 YYREEE (reference sequence). The length of the CDR3 is 16 residues. Trimming stripped 3 bases from V and 3 bases from J, with 19 bases between. The CDR3 nucleotides read TGTGCCAGCAGCTCACGTGGCGGGGCCCTCGGCTACGAGCAGTACTTC. This sequence encodes CASSSRGGALGYEQYF.

The chain is built from TRBV18 and TRBJ2-5; the match to TRBD2 covers 7 bases. Per the germline V gene, CDR1 is KGHSH and CDR2 is LQKENI. V gave up 0 bases and J gave up 1 base; unmatched junction bases: 8. There are 17 residues in the CDR3. This CDR3 is CASSPPRPAGAQETQYF. The CDR3 DNA reads as TGTGCCAGCTCACCACCGAGGCCGGCGGGAGCCCAAGAGACCCAGTACTTC.

J is TRBJ2-3 and V is TRBV11-2, with a tentative D call TRBD1 (5 bases). This CDR3 comprises 15 residues. Germline V CDR1 and CDR2: SGHAT, FQNNGV. The germline V and J ends were trimmed by 5 bases and 0 bases, with 12 bases remaining between them. This CDR3 reads CASSRNGQSTDTQYF. The CDR3 nucleotides are TGTGCCAGCAGCCGGAACGGACAAAGCACAGATACGCAGTATTTT.

The chain uses TRBV30 and TRBJ1-1; D is perhaps TRBD1 (6 bases). CDR1 GTSNPN and CDR2 SVGIG come from the germline V gene (reference sequence). The length of the CDR3 is 11 residues. Deletions cut 6 bases from V and 8 bases from J, with 13 bases between. The CDR3, as DNA: TGTGCCTGCAACAGGGTCCCAGAAGCTTTCTTT. The encoded protein is CACNRVPEAFF.

This chain uses TRBV7-6 with TRBJ1-1; 8 bases are shared with TRBD1. V lost 5 bases and J lost 7; bases outside the gene matches: 12. This CDR3 has 15 amino acids. Germline loops: CDR1 SGHVS, CDR2 FNYEAQ. The DNA of the CDR3 is TGTGCCAGCAGCCCAAGTCAGGGGGCGGCCCGTGAAGCTTTCTTT. This translates into CASSPSQGAAREAFF.

The rearrangement uses TRBV7-8 and TRBJ2-5; D gene uncertain. This CDR3 has 19 amino acids. Deletions cut 0 bases from V and 2 bases from J, with 22 bases between. Germline CDR1 reads SGHVS; CDR2 reads FQNEAQ. CDR3 sequence reads: CASSLAIPIPSGRQETQYF. In nucleotides, the CDR3 is TGTGCCAGCAGCTTAGCCATACCTATACCATCAGGACGACAAGAGACCCAGTACTTC.

The V call is TRBV11-2, the J call TRBJ2-5; 10 bases align to TRBD2. V lost 5 bases, J lost 5 bases, and 8 bases stayed unmatched. Germline V CDR1 and CDR2: SGHAT, FQNNGV. This CDR3 region has 15 residues. The CDR3 sequence is CASSLGAGGRETQYF. CDR3 coding DNA: TGTGCCAGCAGCCTCGGAGCGGGAGGGCGCGAGACCCAGTACTTC.

V gene TRBV5-4 combines with J gene TRBJ2-2; no definite D call. Between the trimmed V and J ends, which lost 0 bases and 4 bases, there was a span of 10 bases. The CDR3 runs 15 residues. CDR1 is SGHNT, CDR2 YYREEE, per germline (reference sequence). The CDR3 DNA reads TGTGCCAGCAGCTTGGGTCAGATGGGCACCGGGGAGCTGTTTTTT. Translation: CASSLGQMGTGELFF.

This chain uses TRBV5-4 with TRBJ1-2; the match to TRBD1 covers 8 bases. This CDR3 region has 14 residues. Germline assignment: CDR1 SGHNT and CDR2 YYREEE (reference sequence). Germline trimming cut 4 bases from V and 6 bases from J; bases unmatched to any gene: 8. The CDR3 DNA reads TGTGCCAGCAGCAATCGACAGGGGCGCGATGGCTACACCTTC. Residues: CASSNRQGRDGYTF.

This clone occurred once. The chain combines TRBV28 with TRBJ2-2; no clear D. The V gene's germline CDR1 is MDHEN and CDR2 SYDVKM. V was clipped by 8 bases and J by 1 base, with 8 bases between them. The CDR3 runs 13 residues. The CDR3 DNA reads TGTGCCAGCCGCCTAGAGAACACCGGGGAGCTGTTTTTT. It is translated as CASRLENTGELFF.